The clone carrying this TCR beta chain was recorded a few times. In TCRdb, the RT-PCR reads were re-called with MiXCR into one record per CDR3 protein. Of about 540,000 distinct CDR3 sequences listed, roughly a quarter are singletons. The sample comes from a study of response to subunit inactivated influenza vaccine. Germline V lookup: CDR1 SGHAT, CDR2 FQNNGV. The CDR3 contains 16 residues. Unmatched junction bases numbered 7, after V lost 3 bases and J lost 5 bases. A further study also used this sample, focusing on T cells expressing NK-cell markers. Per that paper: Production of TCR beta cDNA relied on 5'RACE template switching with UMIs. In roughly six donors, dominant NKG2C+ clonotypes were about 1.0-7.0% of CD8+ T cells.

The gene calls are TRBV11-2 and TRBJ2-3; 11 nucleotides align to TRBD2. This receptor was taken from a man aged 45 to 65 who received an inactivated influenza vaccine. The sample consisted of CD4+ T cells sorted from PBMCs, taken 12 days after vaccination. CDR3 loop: CASSFRTSGGEDTQYF. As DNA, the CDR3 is TGTGCCAGCAGCTTTCGAACTAGCGGGGGTGAAGATACGCAGTATTTT.